These T cell receptor beta chains were read from a single sample in a study of cytomegalovirus exposure and HLA in healthy donors. TCRdb's copy holds only in-frame clones and misses some; the assay was immunoSEQ multiplex PCR. This sample's clone table lists 60,000 to 80,000 clones. What was sequenced was PBMCs. These receptors were obtained from a boy younger than 18 in good health and CMV-seronegative. CDR3s include the opening cysteine and the closing phenylalanine or tryptophan.

>TRBV19
CASRGPSRDQPQHF
>TRBV5-1
CASSWTDMNTEAFF
>TRBV6-5
CASSPREGQPQHF
>TRBV30
CAWSLGDRVGGYTF
>TRBV9
CASSTRGNTEAFF
>TRBV5-6
CASSGRMTRSYNSPLHF
>TRBV30
CAWSTGNSTDTQYF
>TRBV6-1
CASSAQGSNTEAFF
>TRBV27
CASSSQGGVQETQYF
>TRBV5-1
CASSLQTSGSSFSHEQYF
>TRBV7-2
CASSLYTGSGYEQYF
>TRBV6-5
CASSSQGGSGANVLTF
>TRBV10-2
CASLSGPGELFF
>TRBV6-5
CASSHLPGQHGYTF
>TRBV29-1
CSGVAVTYNEQFF
>TRBV7-9
CASSLVSGVSYEQYF
>TRBV5-1
CASGLGRADTEAFF
>TRBV14
CASSQGTGSPGELFF
>TRBV6-5
CASSYAAVSGNTIYF
>TRBV29-1
CSVRQDTEAFF
>TRBV7-2
CASSSGTGGYSNQPQHF
>TRBV30
CAWSDGTGNEKLFF
>TRBV5-1
CASSLDAGAPNEQFF
>TRBV28
CASSFLVVSHEQYF
>TRBV6-5
CASRLNQGASTEAFF
>TRBV6-5
CASSYARIGELFF
>TRBV4-1
CASSQRLSRGSNRQPQHF
>TRBV9
CASSVVPVAGGRYNEQFF